This T cell receptor beta chain was recovered during a study of blood T cells in healthy people across ages. Findings and limits, study-wide: TCR beta diversity, measured per million T cells, fell in a roughly linear way with age. Shifts in expanded clonotypes may have been confounded by donor CMV status, which was unknown. It was found that TCR beta diversity correlated strongly with the percentage of naive T cells.

It was with a sample-barcoded 5' primer and a J-beta primer mix that a second PCR of about 6 to 11 cycles was run. TCRdb called the 5' RACE reads again in MiXCR, with one record for every CDR3 protein. This table holds about 630,000 distinct CDR3 sequences, 21% found once. The V gene's germline CDR1 is DFQATT and CDR2 SNEGSKA (reference sequence). The CDR3 is made up of 13 amino acids. The V and J ends lost 6 bases and 4 bases, in that order; junction bases with no gene match: 8. Notes on this clonotype: Its matching antigen is unknown.

This receptor was obtained from a man in his 70s in good health. Material for sequencing was blood. The chain joins TRBV20-1 to TRBJ2-7; 8 bases line up with TRBD1. CDR3 sequence reads: CSAIGQGPYEQYF. DNA for the CDR3: TGCAGTGCGATTGGACAGGGCCCATACGAGCAGTACTTC.